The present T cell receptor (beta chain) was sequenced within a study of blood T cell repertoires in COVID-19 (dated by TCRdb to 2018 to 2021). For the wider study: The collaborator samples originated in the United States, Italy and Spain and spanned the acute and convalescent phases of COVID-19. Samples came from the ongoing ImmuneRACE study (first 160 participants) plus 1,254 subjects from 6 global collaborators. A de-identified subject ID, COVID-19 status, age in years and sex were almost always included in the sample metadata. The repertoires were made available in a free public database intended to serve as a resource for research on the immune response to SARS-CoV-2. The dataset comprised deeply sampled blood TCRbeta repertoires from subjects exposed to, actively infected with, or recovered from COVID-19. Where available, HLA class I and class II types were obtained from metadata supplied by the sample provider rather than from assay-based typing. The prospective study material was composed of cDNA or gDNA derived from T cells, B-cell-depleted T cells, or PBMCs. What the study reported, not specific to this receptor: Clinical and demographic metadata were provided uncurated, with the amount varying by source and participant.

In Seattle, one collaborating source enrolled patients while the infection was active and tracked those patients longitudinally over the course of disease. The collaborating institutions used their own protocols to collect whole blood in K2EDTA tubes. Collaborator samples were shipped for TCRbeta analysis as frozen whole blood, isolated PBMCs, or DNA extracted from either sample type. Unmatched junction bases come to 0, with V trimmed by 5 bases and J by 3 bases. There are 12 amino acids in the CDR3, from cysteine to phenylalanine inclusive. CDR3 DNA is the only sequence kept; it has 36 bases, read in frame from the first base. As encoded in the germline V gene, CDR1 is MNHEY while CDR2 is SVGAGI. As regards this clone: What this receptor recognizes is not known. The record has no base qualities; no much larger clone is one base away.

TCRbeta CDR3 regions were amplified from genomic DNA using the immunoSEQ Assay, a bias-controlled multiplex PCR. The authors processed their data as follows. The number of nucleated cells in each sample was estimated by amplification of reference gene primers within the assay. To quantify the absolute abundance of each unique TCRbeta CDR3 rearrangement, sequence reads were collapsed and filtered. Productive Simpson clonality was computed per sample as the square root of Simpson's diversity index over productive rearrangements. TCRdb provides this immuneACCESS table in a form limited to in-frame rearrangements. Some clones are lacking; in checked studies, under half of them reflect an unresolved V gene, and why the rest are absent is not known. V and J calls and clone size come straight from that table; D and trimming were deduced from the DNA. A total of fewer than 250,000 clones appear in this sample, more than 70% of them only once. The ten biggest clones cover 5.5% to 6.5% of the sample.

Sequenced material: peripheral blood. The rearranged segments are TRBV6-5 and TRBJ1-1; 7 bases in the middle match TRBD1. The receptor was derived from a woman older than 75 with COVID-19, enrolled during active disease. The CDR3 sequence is CASSQGDTEAFF. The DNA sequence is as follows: TGTGCCAGCAGTCAGGGGGACACTGAAGCTTTCTTT.